Detailed here is one T cell receptor (beta chain). The data belong to a study of CD8 T cells in Susac syndrome. TCR beta sequencing was performed on blood CD8+ and CD4+ T cells. Controls were healthy donors chosen to match patients in age and sex. The RNA, about 0.5 to 1 ug, was put through reverse transcription using random hexamers. The amplification used immunoSEQ multiplex PCR on TCR beta CDR3; it spanned 54 Vbeta and 13 Jbeta. TCRdb passed the immunoSEQ multiplex PCR reads through MiXCR, listing each CDR3 protein once. This table has about 200,000 distinct CDR3 sequences, approximately 95% appearing once. The germline CDR1 and CDR2 sequences are SGHRS and YFSETQ. The CDR3 loop spans 13 amino acids. Trimming took off 7 bases at V and 6 bases at J, with 17 bases between the two ends.

Material: CD4+ T cells from PBMCs. The J gene is TRBJ2-7, the V gene TRBV5-1; D is perhaps TRBD1 (5 bases). This sequence originates from a human donor in good health. The CDR3 region is CASATTVQVEQYF. The DNA of the CDR3 is TGCGCCAGCGCAACGACAGTTCAGGTCGAGCAGTACTTC.